The 21 T cell receptor beta chains listed next were all sequenced from one sample in a study of CD8 T cells in ankylosing spondylitis. Broader study findings: The study identified a TCR beta motif of under 10 highly homologous variants that appeared characteristic of ankylosing spondylitis blood.

No antigen has been identified for these receptors. TCRdb processed the 5' RACE reads anew with MiXCR; each CDR3 protein has one entry. This sample carries about 400,000 distinct CDR3 sequences, more than 20% of them seen once, and the ten largest clones take approximately 15%. Sequencing was performed on blood, either unsorted or a sorted T cell fraction (not recorded which). These receptors all come from a male donor with ankylosing spondylitis.

The V and J genes are TRBV24-1 and TRBJ2-5, with 8 bases matching TRBD1. The J segment lost 7 bases and the V segment lost 10 bases, leaving 10 bases of the junction unmatched. Germline loops: CDR1 KGHDR, CDR2 SFDVKD. The CDR3 consists of 13 residues. The CDR3 DNA reads TGTGCCACTGAGGACAGGGCTGGCGGGACCCAGTACTTC. Protein sequence: CATEDRAGGTQYF.

The V call is TRBV18, the J call TRBJ2-2; D unresolved. V was clipped by 5 bases and J by 1 base, with 8 bases between them. CDR3 length: 14 amino acids. From germline, CDR1 is KGHSH and CDR2 LQKENI. The CDR3 here is CASSSAGNTGELFF. The CDR3 nucleotides read TGTGCCAGCTCATCGGCAGGGAACACCGGGGAGCTGTTTTTT. Combining the CDR3 with reference TRBV18 and TRBJ2-2 gives the whole variable domain NAGVMQNPRHLVRRRGQEARLRCSPMKGHSHVYWYRQLPEEGLKFMVYLQKENIIDESGMPKERFSAEFPKEGPSILRIQQVVRGDSAAYFCASSSAGNTGELFFGEGSRLTVL.

This clonotype was counted a few times. This chain joins TRBV5-1 and TRBJ2-1; 8 bases line up with TRBD2. With 2 bases clipped from V and 5 bases from J, the junction kept 9 bases outside the gene matches. Germline CDR1 reads SGHRS; CDR2 reads YFSETQ. The CDR3 sequence is 16 residues long. CDR3 region: CASSLGWLAGNNEQFF. The CDR3 DNA sequence: TGCGCCAGCAGCTTAGGGTGGTTAGCGGGAAACAATGAGCAGTTCTTC.

The rearrangement links TRBV2 to TRBJ2-2; TRBD2 aligns across 8 bases. The CDR3 runs to 16 residues. Germline-derived CDR1 and CDR2 are SNHLY and FYNNEI. V gave up 4 bases and J gave up 6 bases; unmatched junction bases: 10. CDR3 DNA: TGTGCCAGCAGTGTTTTCGGGACTAGAGCCGCCGGGGAGCTGTTTTTT. Its protein is CASSVFGTRAAGELFF.

The chain has TRBV7-2 and TRBJ1-5; D uncertain. The V and J ends lost 6 bases and 0 bases respectively, with 12 bases between them. Per the germline V gene, CDR1 is SGHTA and CDR2 is FQGNSA. There are 15 residues in the CDR3. The CDR3 loop reads CASSVGSHSNQPQHF. The CDR3 DNA sequence: TGTGCCAGCAGTGTGGGATCACATAGCAATCAGCCCCAGCATTTT. Looking up the rest from reference TRBV7-2 and TRBJ1-5 gives the full variable domain: GAGVSQSPSNKVTEKGKDVELRCDPISGHTALYWYRQSLGQGLEFLIYFQGNSAPDKSGLPSDRFSAERTGGSVSTLTIQRTQQEDSAVYLCASSVGSHSNQPQHFGDGTRLSIL.

CDR3 sequence: CASSQDMEGTGNQPQHF. CDR3 coding DNA: TGTGCCAGCAGCCAAGATATGGAAGGGACGGGCAATCAGCCCCAGCATTTT. J is TRBJ1-5 and V is TRBV3-1; D is perhaps TRBD1 (5 bases). The V gene's germline CDR1 is LGHDT and CDR2 YNNKEL (reference sequence). Trimming took off 0 bases at V and 2 bases at J, with 14 bases between the two ends. CDR3 length equals 17 residues.

The V gene is TRBV7-9, the J gene TRBJ1-2; TRBD1 is a possible D gene (6 bases). Germline values: CDR1 SEHNR, CDR2 FQNEAQ (reference sequence). The V end was cut by 4 bases, the J end by 1 base, with 13 bases between. This CDR3 has 15 residues. The CDR3 loop reads CASSSTGGGNYGYTF. DNA of the CDR3: TGTGCCAGCAGCTCGACAGGCGGCGGTAACTATGGCTACACCTTC.

This clonotype appeared a single time. The chain uses TRBV3-1 and TRBJ2-1, with a possible D match to TRBD2 (5 bases). Germline V gene data show CDR1 as LGHDT and CDR2 as YNNKEL (reference sequence). This CDR3 contains 15 residues. Deletions cut 3 bases from V and 5 bases from J, with 14 bases between. The CDR3 DNA is TGTGCCAGCAGCCACACTCCGACTAACAACAATGAGCAGTTCTTC. Its translation: CASSHTPTNNNEQFF.

This clonotype was seen a few times. The V call is TRBV20-1, the J call TRBJ2-1; 8 positions agree with TRBD2. The germline V gene has CDR1 DFQATT and CDR2 SNEGSKA (reference sequence). Losses at the gene ends were 3 bases for V and 4 bases for J; bases not matched to a gene: 14. The CDR3 loop spans 17 amino acids. The CDR3 DNA reads as TGCAGTGCTAGTAGGGGACTAGGCCTTCCCTCTTACAATGAGCAGTTCTTC. Its protein is CSASRGLGLPSYNEQFF.

The rearrangement joins TRBV12-3 or TRBV12-4 to TRBJ2-7, with TRBD2 identical over 12 bases. V dropped 6 bases and J dropped 1; count of bases not matched to a gene: 1. This CDR3 contains 14 residues. CDR3 sequence (DNA): TGTGCCAGCAGGACTAGCGGGGGTTCCTACGAGCAGTACTTC. Translation gives CASRTSGGSYEQYF.

The rearrangement links TRBV19 to TRBJ1-1; D gene ambiguous. V was shortened by 4 bases and J by 4 bases, with 13 bases between the two germline ends. From germline, CDR1 is LNHDA and CDR2 SQIVND (reference sequence). This CDR3 is built from 14 residues. As DNA, the CDR3 is TGTGCCAGTAGTACGCTCGGCCGTTCCACTGAAGCTTTCTTT. Translated: CASSTLGRSTEAFF.

There are a few counts of this clonotype. The CDR3 protein is CASSRTSGSPTDTQYF. CDR3 DNA: TGTGCCAGCAGTCGGACTAGCGGGAGCCCTACAGATACGCAGTATTTT. This chain links TRBV6-2 or TRBV6-3 with TRBJ2-3, with 13 bases fitting TRBD2. Germline V gene data show CDR1 as MNHEY and CDR2 as SVGEGT. Trimming removed 5 bases from V and 3 bases from J; junction bases left unmatched: 5. CDR3 length: 16 residues.

This clonotype has a count of ten or more. The J gene is TRBJ2-2, the V gene TRBV5-1; 7 bases line up with TRBD2. The CDR3 sequence is 15 residues long. In germline, CDR1 is SGHRS, CDR2 YFSETQ. Trimming at V came to 0 bases and at J to 1 base, leaving 0 bases not matched to a gene. CDR3 nucleotides: TGCGCCAGCAGCTTGGCTAGCGGGAACACCGGGGAGCTGTTTTTT. Translated, it gives CASSLASGNTGELFF. The complete variable domain, with remaining parts taken from reference TRBV5-1 and TRBJ2-2, reads KAGVTQTPRYLIKTRGQQVTLSCSPISGHRSVSWYQQTPGQGLQFLFEYFSETQRNKGNFPGRFSGRQFSNSRSEMNVSTLELGDSALYLCASSLASGNTGELFFGEGSRLTVL.

This rearrangement joins TRBV2 to TRBJ2-7; D may match TRBD1 or TRBD2 (5 bases each). Germline CDR1 SNHLY, CDR2 FYNNEI. This CDR3 contains 14 residues. Trimming pared 4 bases from V and 6 bases from J, leaving 16 bases between. The DNA for the CDR3 is TGTGCCAGCAGTGCAGTGGGGGTATATCGCGAGCAGTACTTC. Its translation is CASSAVGVYREQYF.

Here the CDR3 reads CASSSGTSNYEQYF. The CDR3 bases are TGCGCCAGCAGCTCCGGGACTAGCAACTACGAGCAGTACTTC. The rearrangement uses TRBV5-1 and TRBJ2-7, with 9 nucleotides matching TRBD2. This CDR3 spans 14 amino acids. V dropped 3 bases and J dropped 3; count of bases not matched to a gene: 4. Per germline, CDR1 SGHRS and CDR2 YFSETQ.

The chain is built from TRBV28 and TRBJ2-1; D gene uncertain. CDR1 MDHEN and CDR2 SYDVKM come from the germline V gene. The CDR3 has 14 residues. The V end was cut by 8 bases, the J end by 0 bases, with 11 bases between. The CDR3 region has the DNA TGTGCCAGCTTTAGCCGGCTCTCCTACAATGAGCAGTTCTTC. Translated, it gives CASFSRLSYNEQFF.

In this sample, this clonotype turned up a few times. J is TRBJ2-5 and V is TRBV20-1; possibly TRBD2 for D (5 bases). V lost 0 bases and J 6 bases, leaving 14 bases between the germline ends. The CDR3 loop spans 14 amino acids. CDR1 DFQATT and CDR2 SNEGSKA come from the germline V gene (reference sequence). Here the CDR3 reads CSARDEGRSKTQYF. CDR3 nucleotides: TGCAGTGCTAGAGATGAGGGAAGGAGTAAGACCCAGTACTTC.

The rearrangement links TRBV15 to TRBJ2-1, with D possibly matching TRBD2 (6 bases). The CDR3 consists of 15 residues. Germline values: CDR1 LNHNV, CDR2 YYDKDF (reference sequence). V lost 8 bases to trimming and J lost 6 bases, with 20 bases between them. The CDR3 spells CATAQPAGLPNEQFF. The CDR3 DNA is TGTGCCACCGCCCAGCCAGCGGGCTTGCCCAATGAGCAGTTCTTC.

The rearrangement joins TRBV19 to TRBJ2-2; no clear D gene. Germline CDR1 and CDR2: LNHDA and SQIVND (reference sequence). The CDR3 has 15 amino acids. Trimming took 7 bases from V and 2 from J, leaving 14 bases between them. The CDR3 DNA reads TGTGCCAGTATCCGCTCAGCCGCTAACACCGGGGAGCTGTTTTTT. As protein: CASIRSAANTGELFF.

The chain combines TRBV20-1 with TRBJ2-1; 11 bases agree with TRBD2. V shed 2 bases and J 2 bases; nucleotides not matched to a gene: 5. Germline CDR1 is DFQATT and CDR2 is SNEGSKA (reference sequence). This CDR3 is built from 16 residues. CDR3 bases: TGCAGTGCTAGACGGCTAGCGGGAGGACCCTACAATGAGCAGTTCTTC. It is translated as CSARRLAGGPYNEQFF.

In this sample, this clonotype turned up a few times. The rearrangement links TRBV2 to TRBJ1-5; possible D gene TRBD1, 6 bases. Trimming took off 6 bases at V and 0 bases at J, with 12 bases between the two ends. CDR3 length: 15 amino acids. Looked up from germline, CDR1 is SNHLY and CDR2 is FYNNEI. CDR3 sequence: CASRKDRNSNQPQHF. The CDR3 DNA is TGTGCCAGCAGGAAAGACAGGAATAGCAATCAGCCCCAGCATTTT. Drawing the rest from reference TRBV2 and TRBJ1-5, the complete variable domain is EPEVTQTPSHQVTQMGQEVILRCVPISNHLYFYWYRQILGQKVEFLVSFYNNEISEKSEIFDDQFSVERPDGSNFTLKIRSTKLEDSAMYFCASRKDRNSNQPQHFGDGTRLSIL.